Given below is one T cell receptor (beta chain) in context. CDR3 size: 15 residues. V lost 3 bases, J lost 0 bases, and 9 bases lay in between. The germline V gene has CDR1 KGHSH and CDR2 LQKENI. This sample stems from a study of blood T cell repertoires in COVID-19. Turning to the study itself: Samples came from the United States, Italy and Spain, spanning acute and convalescent COVID-19. T cells, B-cell-depleted T cells, or PBMCs supplied cDNA or gDNA.

As handled by the study authors: The assay estimated nucleated cells by amplifying reference gene primers. Measured with immunoSEQ multiplex PCR; TCRdb has only the in-frame clones, and not every one. From that table come the V and J calls and clone size; the DNA was used to work out D and trimming. Among under 150,000 clones, roughly 88% were seen once, and the ten largest hold around 26%. What was sequenced was peripheral blood. This TCR was recovered from a human donor in a cohort sampled during active COVID-19. The J gene is TRBJ1-3, the V gene TRBV18; D call uncertain. In DNA form, the CDR3 reads TGTGCCAGCTCACCCGAACACAACTCTGGAAACACCATATATTTT. Residues: CASSPEHNSGNTIYF. The full variable domain, completed using reference TRBV18 and TRBJ1-3, is NAGVMQNPRHLVRRRGQEARLRCSPMKGHSHVYWYRQLPEEGLKFMVYLQKENIIDESGMPKERFSAEFPKEGPSILRIQQVVRGDSAAYFCASSPEHNSGNTIYFGEGSWLTVV.